These T cell receptor beta chains were read from a single sample in a study of cytomegalovirus exposure and HLA in healthy donors. Measured with immunoSEQ multiplex PCR; TCRdb has only the in-frame clones, and not every one. The table lists 100,000 to 150,000 clones, approximately 80% of them singletons. Sequencing input: PBMCs. Every receptor here comes from a man between 18 and 35 years old in good health and CMV-seronegative. Each CDR3 is given with its conserved first and last residue. D genes are given only for firm matches. Not every row has a clone size; where given, it reads once, few, many or a size class.

CASSLGTGIILHF	TGTGCCAGCAGCTTAGGGACAGGGATAATCCTCCACTTT	TRBV5-4	TRBJ1-6	TRBD1	NA
CASSGTGGSGNTIYF	TGTGCCAGCAGCGGGACAGGGGGCTCTGGAAACACCATATATTTT	TRBV2	TRBJ1-3	TRBD1	NA
CASSQRTANTEAFF	TGTGCCAGCAGCCAGAGGACAGCCAACACTGAAGCTTTCTTT	TRBV14	TRBJ1-1	NA	NA
CASLREESYGYTF	TGTGCCTCCCTTCGCGAGGAATCCTATGGCTACACCTTC	TRBV30	TRBJ1-2	NA	once
CASSLTGGNTGELFF	TGTGCCAGCAGCCTTACAGGGGGCAACACCGGGGAGCTGTTTTTT	TRBV7-2	TRBJ2-2	TRBD1	NA
CASSVAAYGYTF	TGTGCCAGCAGCGTAGCGGCCTATGGCTACACCTTC	TRBV7-8	TRBJ1-2	NA	NA
CASSYTLGNTEAFF	TGTGCCAGCAGTTACACCCTCGGGAACACTGAAGCTTTCTTT	TRBV6-5	TRBJ1-1	NA	NA
CAWFTFSGAFRNTNTEAFF	TGTGCCTGGTTTACCTTCTCAGGGGCATTTCGAAATACGAACACTGAAGCTTTCTTT	TRBV30	TRBJ1-1	NA	NA
CSVRTSHGYTF	TGCAGCGTTCGGACATCCCATGGCTACACCTTC	TRBV29-1	TRBJ1-2	NA	NA
CASSQDLWGANTGELFF	TGCGCCAGCAGCCAAGATCTTTGGGGCGCGAACACCGGGGAGCTGTTTTTT	TRBV4-3	TRBJ2-2	NA	NA
CASSQNLQGYNSPLHF	TGTGCCAGCAGCCAAAACTTACAGGGTTATAATTCACCCCTCCACTTT	TRBV27	TRBJ1-6	NA	NA
CASSIKLAGGYNEQFF	TGTGCCAGTAGTATTAAACTAGCGGGGGGATACAATGAGCAGTTCTTC	TRBV19	TRBJ2-1	TRBD2	NA
CSVGGTDEKLFF	TGCAGCGTTGGAGGGACAGATGAAAAACTGTTTTTT	TRBV29-1	TRBJ1-4	TRBD1	NA
CASSYVGTGVEAFF	TGTGCCAGCAGTTACGTTGGGACAGGGGTTGAAGCTTTCTTT	TRBV6-6	TRBJ1-1	TRBD1	NA
CASSESISGDTRYF	TGTGCCAGCAGTGAGTCTATTAGCGGTGATACGCGGTATTTT	TRBV25-1	TRBJ2-3	NA	NA
CASSVGTGSNQPQHF	TGTGCCAGCAGCGTAGGAACAGGATCCAATCAGCCCCAGCATTTT	TRBV9	TRBJ1-5	NA	NA
CASSMRGNQPQHF	TGTGCCAGTAGTATGCGCGGCAATCAGCCCCAGCATTTT	TRBV19	TRBJ1-5	NA	NA
CASSELGQIYEQYF	TGTGCCAGCAGTGAATTGGGCCAGATCTACGAGCAGTACTTC	TRBV27	TRBJ2-7	NA	NA
CASSLGQPSYEQYF	TGTGCCAGCAGCTTGGGACAGCCTTCCTACGAGCAGTACTTC	TRBV5-6	TRBJ2-7	NA	NA
CATRGRTNNYGYTF	TGTGCCACCCGAGGACGGACTAATAACTATGGCTACACCTTC	TRBV6-5	TRBJ1-2	NA	NA
CASSSPILQTEAFF	TGTGCCAGCAGCTCTCCTATATTACAGACTGAAGCTTTCTTT	TRBV5-4	TRBJ1-1	NA	once
CASSFGRTGTDTQYF	TGTGCCAGCAGTTTCGGGCGGACAGGCACAGATACGCAGTATTTT	TRBV6-6	TRBJ2-3	NA	NA
CASRPDRSSYEQYF	TGTGCCAGCAGACCCGACAGGAGCTCCTACGAGCAGTACTTC	TRBV7-2	TRBJ2-7	NA	NA
CATSRSLTGAHEQFF	TGTGCCACCAGCAGATCCTTAACAGGGGCCCATGAGCAGTTCTTC	TRBV15	TRBJ2-1	TRBD1	NA
CSADRDYEQYF	TGCAGTGCCGACAGGGACTACGAGCAGTACTTC	TRBV20-1	TRBJ2-7	TRBD1	NA
CASSLLTGMNTEAFF	TGTGCCAGCAGCTTATTGACAGGGATGAACACTGAAGCTTTCTTT	TRBV11-2	TRBJ1-1	TRBD1	NA
CASSLLITGGPAGYTF	TGTGCCAGCAGTCTCCTTATCACAGGGGGTCCTGCCGGCTACACCTTC	TRBV27	TRBJ1-2	TRBD1	once
CASSAQGASTEAFF	TGTGCCAGCAGCGCACAGGGGGCAAGCACTGAAGCTTTCTTT	TRBV9	TRBJ1-1	TRBD1	NA
CASSLPSGGTTGNTETQYF	TGTGCCAGCAGTTTACCCTCCGGGGGGACTACAGGGAACACAGAGACCCAGTACTTC	TRBV28	TRBJ2-5	NA	NA
CASSSGGQGQETQYF	TGTGCCAGCAGCTCGGGGGGACAGGGTCAAGAGACCCAGTACTTC	TRBV7-9	TRBJ2-5	TRBD1	NA
CASSYEGRGVGTEAFF	TGTGCCAGCAGCTATGAGGGTCGGGGGGTTGGCACTGAAGCTTTCTTT	TRBV5-6	TRBJ1-1	NA	NA
CASSPSGGPNSYEQYF	TGTGCCAGCAGCCCTTCAGGGGGGCCCAATTCCTACGAGCAGTACTTC	TRBV7-9	TRBJ2-7	NA	NA
CAWSVQSNTEAFF	TGTGCCTGGAGTGTACAATCGAACACTGAAGCTTTCTTT	TRBV30	TRBJ1-1	NA	NA
CASIPDRGRETQYF	TGTGCCAGCATCCCGGACAGGGGGCGAGAGACCCAGTACTTC	TRBV6-4	TRBJ2-5	TRBD1	NA
CSAGDGTEAFF	TGCAGTGCCGGGGATGGCACTGAAGCTTTCTTT	TRBV20-1	TRBJ1-1	NA	NA
CATKQGTDYGYTF	TGTGCCACGAAACAGGGGACTGACTATGGCTACACCTTC	TRBV28	TRBJ1-2	TRBD1	NA
CASSILISNQPQHF	TGTGCCAGTAGTATACTAATTAGCAATCAGCCCCAGCATTTT	TRBV19	TRBJ1-5	NA	NA
CASSSKTGTTDTQYF	TGTGCCAGCAGCTCGAAGACAGGGACCACAGATACGCAGTATTTT	TRBV7-9	TRBJ2-3	TRBD1	few
CASSQNRGIGTEAFF	TGTGCCAGCAGTCAAAACAGGGGTATCGGCACTGAAGCTTTCTTT	TRBV6-6	TRBJ1-1	TRBD1	NA
CASSLAKHTGANVLTF	TGCGCCAGCAGCTTGGCCAAGCATACTGGGGCCAACGTCCTGACTTTC	TRBV5-1	TRBJ2-6	NA	NA
CASRRPGQGGEAFF	TGTGCCAGCAGGAGACCGGGACAGGGAGGTGAAGCTTTCTTT	TRBV11-2	TRBJ1-1	TRBD1	NA
CASSFGQFQETQYF	TGTGCCAGCAGTTTTGGACAGTTCCAAGAGACCCAGTACTTC	TRBV27	TRBJ2-5	NA	NA
CASSSTPGYGYTF	TGTGCCAGCAGCTCTACCCCGGGCTATGGCTACACCTTC	TRBV7-2	TRBJ1-2	NA	NA
CASSQMRGDTQYF	TGCGCCAGCAGCCAGATGCGGGGCGATACGCAGTATTTT	TRBV4-3	TRBJ2-3	NA	NA
CASRQTGRGNTIYF	TGTGCCAGCAGACAGACAGGGAGGGGAAACACCATATATTTT	TRBV28	TRBJ1-3	TRBD1	once
CASSLGTVSTEAFF	TGTGCCAGCAGCCTAGGTACAGTCTCCACTGAAGCTTTCTTT	TRBV7-9	TRBJ1-1	NA	NA
CASSLSQGANSPLHF	TGTGCCAGCAGCTTAAGTCAGGGCGCTAATTCACCCCTCCACTTT	TRBV7-3	TRBJ1-6	NA	NA
CASSSGQGEETQYF	TGTGCCAGCAGCTCGGGACAGGGGGAAGAGACCCAGTACTTC	TRBV7-7	TRBJ2-5	TRBD1	NA
CASSATQGPANEKLFF	TGTGCCAGCAGCGCAACTCAGGGGCCGGCTAATGAAAAACTGTTTTTT	TRBV9	TRBJ1-4	NA	NA
CASREGYNYGYTF	TGTGCCAGCAGGGAGGGTTACAACTATGGCTACACCTTC	TRBV6-5	TRBJ1-2	NA	NA
CASFSSQGLSYEQYF	TGTGCCAGCTTCTCTTCACAGGGCCTCTCCTACGAGCAGTACTTC	TRBV2	TRBJ2-7	NA	NA
CASSVASGQGQGQYF	TGTGCCAGCAGCGTAGCGTCTGGACAGGGGCAAGGCCAGTACTTC	TRBV9	TRBJ2-5	TRBD1	once
CASSRGQGSSPLHF	TGTGCCAGCAGCCGGGGACAGGGCAGTTCACCCCTCCACTTT	TRBV13	TRBJ1-6	TRBD1	once
CASSSVPLAGASSYEQYF	TGTGCCAGCAGTTCCGTCCCTCTAGCGGGGGCTAGCTCCTACGAGCAGTACTTC	TRBV28	TRBJ2-7	TRBD2	few